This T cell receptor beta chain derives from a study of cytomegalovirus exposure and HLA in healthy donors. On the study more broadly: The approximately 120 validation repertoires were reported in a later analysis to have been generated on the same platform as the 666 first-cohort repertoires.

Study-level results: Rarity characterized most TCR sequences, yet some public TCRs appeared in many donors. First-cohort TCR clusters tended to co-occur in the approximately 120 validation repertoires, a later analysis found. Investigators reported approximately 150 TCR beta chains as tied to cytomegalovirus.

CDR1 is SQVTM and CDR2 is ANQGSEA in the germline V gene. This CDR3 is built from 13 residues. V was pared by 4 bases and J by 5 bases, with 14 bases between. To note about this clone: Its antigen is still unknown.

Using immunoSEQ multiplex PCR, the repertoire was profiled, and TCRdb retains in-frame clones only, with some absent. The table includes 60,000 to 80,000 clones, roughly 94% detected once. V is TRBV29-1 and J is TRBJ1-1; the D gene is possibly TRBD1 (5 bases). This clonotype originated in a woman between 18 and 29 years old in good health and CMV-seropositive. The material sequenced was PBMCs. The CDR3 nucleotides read TGCAGCGTTGGGGACTTAAGAAGGACTGAAGCTTTCTTT. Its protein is CSVGDLRRTEAFF. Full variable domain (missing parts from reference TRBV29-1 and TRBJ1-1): SAVISQKPSRDICQRGTSLTIQCQVDSQVTMMFWYRQQPGQSLTLIATANQGSEATYESGFVIDKFPISRPNLTFSTLTVSNMSPEDSSIYLCSVGDLRRTEAFFGQGTRLTVV.